These 11 T cell receptor beta chains share one sample of origin, sequenced in a study of cytomegalovirus exposure and HLA in healthy donors. The PCR was carried out with 60 Vbeta primers and 13 Jbeta primers. Libraries were prepared by immunoSEQ multiplex PCR; TCRdb keeps only in-frame clonotypes and omits some of them. Among about 90,000 clones, approximately 80% were seen once, and the ten largest hold approximately 3%. The sequencing sample was made of PBMCs. Receptors were obtained from a man aged 30-40 years in good health and CMV-seronegative.

Written as DNA, the CDR3 is TGTGCCAGCAGTTACGGACAGGACACAGATACGCAGTATTTT. Translation gives CASSYGQDTDTQYF. The chain couples TRBV6-5 to TRBJ2-3; 7 bases agree with TRBD1. J lost 2 bases, V lost 2 bases, and 1 base had no gene match. CDR1 is MNHEY and CDR2 is SVGAGI in the germline V gene. The CDR3 runs 14 residues.

The J gene is TRBJ1-3, the V gene TRBV7-9; D unresolved. Looked up from germline, CDR1 is SEHNR and CDR2 is FQNEAQ (reference sequence). Trimming shortened V by 1 base and J by 4 bases, and 5 bases separated the two germline ends. This CDR3 has 13 residues. The CDR3 bases are TGTGCCAGCAGCTTAGTCCAAGGAAACACCATATATTTT. Its translation is CASSLVQGNTIYF.

V is TRBV19 and J is TRBJ1-2, with 8 bases aligning to TRBD1. Germline assignment: CDR1 LNHDA and CDR2 SQIVND (reference sequence). CDR3 size: 15 residues. V shed 6 bases, J shed 6 bases, and the junction held 12 bases outside the gene matches. CDR3 nucleotides: TGTGCCAGTAGAATCTGGACAGGGAGGACAGATGGCTACACCTTC. This gives the protein CASRIWTGRTDGYTF.

This chain connects TRBV27 to TRBJ2-1; the D gene is possibly TRBD1 (5 bases). The germline V and J ends were trimmed by 4 bases and 1 base, with 11 bases remaining between them. There are 15 residues in the CDR3. Germline values: CDR1 MNHEY, CDR2 SMNVEV (reference sequence). The CDR3 region has the DNA TGTGCCAGCAGTTGGCAGGGTCAGTCCTACAATGAGCAGTTCTTC. Encoded protein: CASSWQGQSYNEQFF.

The J gene is TRBJ1-4, the V gene TRBV10-1; 10 bases are shared with TRBD1. V was clipped by 9 bases and J by 4 bases; unmatched bases: 8. Germline V gene sequence: CDR1 WNHNN, CDR2 SYGVQD (reference sequence). The CDR3 sequence is 15 residues long. DNA of the CDR3: TGCGCCAGTCAACAAGGGACAGGGGTTAATGAAAAACTGTTTTTT. The encoded protein is CASQQGTGVNEKLFF.

This chain joins TRBV5-4 and TRBJ1-2; a possible D gene is TRBD1 (5 bases). This CDR3 spans 14 amino acids. CDR1 and CDR2 from the germline V gene are SGHNT and YYREEE (reference sequence). Trimming pared 0 bases from V and 4 bases from J, leaving 10 bases between. The CDR3: CASSLVQGAYGYTF. The CDR3, as DNA: TGTGCCAGCAGCTTGGTTCAGGGCGCCTATGGCTACACCTTC.

CDR3 sequence reads: CASSGRDRRSQLGEKLFF. For the CDR3, the DNA is TGTGCCAGCAGCGGCCGGGACAGGCGATCCCAGTTGGGGGAAAAACTGTTTTTT. The chain couples TRBV4-2 to TRBJ1-4; 8 bases line up with TRBD1. J lost 8 bases, V lost 5 bases, and 19 bases had no gene match. Germline loops: CDR1 LGHNA, CDR2 YNFKEQ. The CDR3 runs 18 residues.

The chain joins TRBV5-1 to TRBJ2-3; D is possibly TRBD1 (5 bases). V lost 2 bases to trimming and J lost 0 bases, with 7 bases between them. Looked up from germline, CDR1 is SGHRS and CDR2 is YFSETQ. This CDR3 is built from 14 residues. The CDR3 sequence: CASSFDSSTDTQYF. The CDR3 region has the DNA TGCGCCAGCAGCTTCGACAGCAGCACAGATACGCAGTATTTT.

The V and J genes are TRBV6-5 and TRBJ2-7; D remains ambiguous. Trimming removed 2 bases at V and 0 bases at J, with 8 bases between. Germline V gene lookup returns CDR1 MNHEY and CDR2 SVGAGI. The CDR3 totals 14 residues. CDR3 sequence reads: CASSYGPSSYEQYF. CDR3 sequence (DNA): TGTGCCAGCAGTTACGGGCCGAGCTCCTACGAGCAGTACTTC.

The V gene is TRBV6-5, the J gene TRBJ2-1, with D maybe TRBD2 (5 bases). The V gene's germline CDR1 is MNHEY and CDR2 SVGAGI. The V end lost 0 bases, the J end lost 4 bases, and 13 bases lay between the germline ends. The CDR3 contains 16 residues. The CDR3 loop reads CASSYSPAGWYNEQFF. The CDR3 nucleotides are TGTGCCAGCAGTTACTCGCCGGCGGGCTGGTACAATGAGCAGTTCTTC.

This chain joins TRBV2 and TRBJ1-5; TRBD1 matches at 10 bases. J gave up 4 bases and V 6 bases, and 3 bases lay outside the gene matches. Germline loops: CDR1 SNHLY, CDR2 FYNNEI. This CDR3 is built from 14 residues. The DNA of the CDR3 is TGTGCCAGCAGGGGGACAGGGGCTAATCAGCCCCAGCATTTT. Its translation: CASRGTGANQPQHF.